The 21 T cell receptor beta chains below come from one sample, sequenced in a study of T-cell reconstitution after alpha-beta-depleted transplantation in children. Construction of the TCRbeta library involved unique molecular identifiers. TCRdb recomputed calls from the PCR reads with MiXCR, one row per CDR3 protein. The sample has 150,000 to 200,000 distinct CDR3 sequences; about 6% are singletons. This specimen was PBMCs, taken before TCRalphabeta/CD19-depleted stem cell transplant. These receptors all come from a girl younger than two with combined immunodeficiency, due to receive a stem cell transplant.

This clonotype was counted many times. This rearrangement joins TRBV6-2 or TRBV6-3 to TRBJ2-7; D tentatively fits TRBD1 or TRBD2 (5 bases each). Trimming cost V 4 bases and J 0 bases, with 16 bases left between them. The CDR3 loop spans 16 amino acids. Germline assignment: CDR1 MNHEY and CDR2 SVGEGT. For the CDR3, the DNA is TGTGCCAGCAGTTCAACCTCGGGACGCCTCTCCTACGAGCAGTACTTC. This encodes CASSSTSGRLSYEQYF.

The sample holds a few counts of this clonotype. CDR3 residues: CASSLPLRDTNYEQYF. The CDR3 DNA sequence: TGCGCCAGCAGCTTGCCCTTGCGGGACACCAACTACGAGCAGTACTTC. This chain joins TRBV5-1 and TRBJ2-7; D is perhaps TRBD1 or TRBD2 (6 bases each). The germline V and J ends were trimmed by 1 base and 3 bases, with 17 bases remaining between them. The CDR3 totals 16 residues. Germline CDR1 is SGHRS and CDR2 is YFSETQ.

This clonotype was seen at least ten times. V usage is TRBV29-1 and J usage is TRBJ2-1, with a weak D call TRBD2 (5 bases). CDR1 is SQVTM, CDR2 ANQGSEA, per germline. The CDR3 has 14 amino acids. The V and J ends lost 7 bases and 7 bases respectively, with 20 bases between them. In DNA, the CDR3 is TGCAGCGGTTGGGCAAGCGGAGCTCGGAATGAGCAGTTCTTC. Amino acid sequence: CSGWASGARNEQFF.

In its sample, this clonotype was seen many times. The chain carries TRBV24-1 and TRBJ1-1; no firm D call. V dropped 4 bases and J dropped 10 bases, with 9 bases sitting between them. This CDR3 is 11 amino acids long. Germline V lookup: CDR1 KGHDR, CDR2 SFDVKD. The CDR3 bases are TGTGCCACCAGTGACACTTATACAGCTTTCTTT. This translates into CATSDTYTAFF.

The chain employs TRBV20-1 and TRBJ2-5; 9 nucleotides align to TRBD2. Germline trimming cut 2 bases from V and 4 bases from J; bases unmatched to any gene: 11. This CDR3 has 16 residues. Germline V lookup: CDR1 DFQATT, CDR2 SNEGSKA (reference sequence). The CDR3, as DNA: TGCAGTGCTAGAATTCCCGCGGGGGGGGGATTAGAGACCCAGTACTTC. Its protein is CSARIPAGGGLETQYF.

This clonotype has ten or more counts. The chain combines TRBV7-6 with TRBJ2-1; 10 bases are a match to TRBD2. The CDR3 has 17 amino acids. The J segment lost 2 bases and the V segment lost 2 bases, leaving 6 bases of the junction unmatched. Germline loops: CDR1 SGHVS, CDR2 FNYEAQ. The CDR3 nucleotides read TGTGCCAGCAGCTTAAGTACTAGCGGGGTGACCTACAATGAGCAGTTCTTC. It encodes CASSLSTSGVTYNEQFF.

J is TRBJ1-2 and V is TRBV9; D gene unclear. CDR1 is SGDLS, CDR2 YYNGEE, per germline. V lost 2 bases to trimming and J lost 4 bases, with 9 bases between them. The CDR3 covers 13 residues. The CDR3: CASSVGPPYGYTF. The CDR3 DNA sequence: TGTGCCAGCAGCGTCGGTCCGCCCTATGGCTACACCTTC.

Ten or more counts support this clonotype. V gene TRBV4-3 combines with J gene TRBJ1-2; a possible D gene is TRBD1 (5 bases). Germline V CDR1 and CDR2: LGHNA, YSLEER. This CDR3 contains 14 residues. The ends were cut back, 4 bases at V and 3 bases at J, with 12 bases in the middle. This CDR3 reads CASSPGRGYYGYTF. CDR3 in DNA: TGCGCCAGCAGCCCGGGAAGGGGCTACTATGGCTACACCTTC.

This clonotype was counted ten times or more. V and J are TRBV28 and TRBJ2-1; D not resolved. The germline gives CDR1 MDHEN, CDR2 SYDVKM. CDR3 length equals 14 residues. V was trimmed by 6 bases and J by 2 bases, leaving 11 bases between them. Here the CDR3 reads CASSRRVPYNEQFF. Written as DNA, the CDR3 is TGTGCCAGCAGCCGCAGAGTCCCCTACAATGAGCAGTTCTTC.

There are many counts of this clonotype. This chain connects TRBV10-3 to TRBJ1-1; D perhaps matches TRBD1 (5 bases). The CDR3 is made up of 14 amino acids. CDR1 is ENHRY and CDR2 is SYGVKD in the germline V gene. Trimming removed 5 bases at V and 3 bases at J, with 13 bases between. CDR3 region: CAISIRVADTEAFF. CDR3 nucleotides: TGTGCCATCAGTATCAGGGTCGCGGACACTGAAGCTTTCTTT.

The table lists this clonotype with many counts. The chain employs TRBV28 and TRBJ2-7; 8 nucleotides line up with TRBD1. J was trimmed by 2 bases and V by 6 bases; bases with no gene match: 9. This CDR3 has 15 amino acids. Germline V CDR1 and CDR2: MDHEN, SYDVKM. The CDR3 region is CASSPITGQAYEQYF. CDR3 DNA: TGTGCCAGCAGCCCCATCACGGGACAGGCCTACGAGCAGTACTTC.

This clonotype was seen many times. The rearrangement links TRBV29-1 to TRBJ2-7; the D is unclear. Germline V CDR1 and CDR2: SQVTM, ANQGSEA. Trimming pared 3 bases from V and 2 bases from J, leaving 11 bases between. The CDR3 spans 13 residues. The CDR3 protein is CSVETRNTYEQYF. DNA of the CDR3: TGCAGCGTTGAGACGCGGAACACCTACGAGCAGTACTTC.

This clonotype was observed a handful of times. The rearrangement links TRBV11-2 to TRBJ2-3, with 7 bases that match TRBD2. The CDR3 extends over 15 amino acids. Germline V gives CDR1 SGHAT, CDR2 FQNNGV. After removal of 8 bases from V and 1 base from J, the junction contained 9 bases not matched to a gene. CDR3 loop: CASLWGAGRTDTQYF. The DNA for the CDR3 is TGTGCCAGCTTGTGGGGAGCGGGACGCACAGATACGCAGTATTTT.

The sample holds a few counts of this clonotype. The rearrangement links TRBV20-1 to TRBJ2-7, with 12 positions matching TRBD2. Trimming took 3 bases from V and 3 from J; bases not matched to a gene: 12. CDR1 and CDR2 from the germline V gene are DFQATT and SNEGSKA (reference sequence). This CDR3 region has 17 residues. CDR3 amino acids: CSASGLAGGPKLYEQYF. The CDR3 DNA reads as TGCAGTGCTAGTGGGCTAGCGGGAGGGCCGAAGCTCTACGAGCAGTACTTC.

The V call is TRBV6-2 or TRBV6-3, the J call TRBJ2-5, with D perhaps TRBD2 (5 bases). Trimming cost V 3 bases and J 2 bases, with 7 bases left between them. Germline V gene data show CDR1 as MNHEY and CDR2 as SVGEGT. The CDR3 loop spans 13 amino acids. CDR3 in DNA: TGTGCCAGCAGTTATAGACTACAAGAGACCCAGTACTTC. Translation gives CASSYRLQETQYF.

This clonotype was detected ten times or more. The genes are TRBV20-1 and TRBJ2-1, with 9 bases fitting TRBD1. V lost 6 bases, J lost 0 bases, and 9 bases stayed unmatched. The CDR3 loop spans 16 amino acids. Germline assignment: CDR1 DFQATT and CDR2 SNEGSKA (reference sequence). This CDR3 is CSAEPGTGSSYNEQFF. The CDR3 DNA is TGCAGTGCAGAGCCCGGGACAGGGTCCTCCTACAATGAGCAGTTCTTC.

This clonotype was seen many times. The chain recombines TRBV12-5 with TRBJ2-5, with D unresolved. V was clipped by 1 base and J by 1 base, with 4 bases between them. Germline V gene data show CDR1 as LGHNT and CDR2 as FRNRAP. The CDR3 contains 13 residues. The CDR3 sequence is CASGLGFQETQYF. The DNA of the CDR3 is TGTGCTAGTGGTTTGGGCTTCCAAGAGACCCAGTACTTC.

Many counts were recorded for this clonotype. The rearrangement joins TRBV6-2 or TRBV6-3 to TRBJ1-2; D is ambiguous. The V end lost 6 bases, the J end lost 2 bases, and 7 bases lay between the germline ends. This CDR3 has 12 amino acids. Germline V lookup: CDR1 MNHEY, CDR2 SVGEGT. The CDR3 DNA reads as TGTGCCAGCAGCAATGGGAACTATGGCTACACCTTC. This sequence encodes CASSNGNYGYTF.

This clonotype was seen at least ten times. The V gene is TRBV3-1, the J gene TRBJ1-3; 9 bases map to TRBD1. V was clipped by 3 bases and J by 2 bases; unmatched bases: 5. The CDR3 contains 16 residues. The germline CDR1 and CDR2 sequences are LGHDT and YNNKEL (reference sequence). CDR3 sequence reads: CASSHWGQGTGNTIYF. The CDR3 DNA sequence: TGTGCCAGCAGCCATTGGGGACAGGGAACTGGAAACACCATATATTTT.

This clonotype was picked up many times. The V call is TRBV28, the J call TRBJ2-1; 11 bases match TRBD2. This CDR3 spans 15 amino acids. Germline lookup yields CDR1 MDHEN and CDR2 SYDVKM. After removal of 6 bases from V and 7 bases from J, the junction contained 8 bases not matched to a gene. CDR3 sequence reads: CASRLGIAGGNEQFF. The CDR3 DNA follows: TGTGCCAGCAGGCTAGGGATAGCGGGGGGGAATGAGCAGTTCTTC.

This clonotype has ten or more counts. The V and J genes are TRBV4-1 and TRBJ2-7; D gene uncertain. V was trimmed by 1 base and J by 6 bases, leaving 13 bases between them. The germline V gene encodes CDR1 MGHRA and CDR2 YSYEKL. The CDR3 has 14 residues. CDR3 in amino acids: CASSQGPRPSEQYF. CDR3 coding DNA: TGCGCCAGCAGCCAAGGCCCCCGGCCCTCCGAGCAGTACTTC.